This T cell receptor beta chain came from a study of OX40 agonist ivuxolimab in advanced cancers. Study-level information: Head and neck, renal cell, melanoma or hepatocellular carcinoma were the cancers that dose-escalation patients had.

Notes on the study in general: Relative to CD4+, CD8+ T cells held more expanded clones on average. Low normalized T-cell clonal expansion was also seen in some nonresponders.

Sequenced by immunoSEQ multiplex PCR; TCRdb stores in-frame clones only, minus some. The sample yields 90,000 to 100,000 clones, 70% to 90% seen once. Trimming removed 6 bases at V and 7 bases at J, with 7 bases between. The V gene's germline CDR1 is KGHSH and CDR2 LQKENI. This CDR3 contains 11 residues. Note on this clone: Its antigen remains unknown.

This clonotype originated in an adult with an advanced solid tumor such as melanoma, head and neck, liver or kidney cancer. This sequence joins TRBV18 and TRBJ2-1; D is unresolved. The material sequenced was CD4+ or CD8+ T cells sorted from blood, taken in a trial of the OX40 agonist ivuxolimab. This CDR3 reads CASSRLNEQFF. The CDR3 DNA reads TGTGCCAGCTCGCGCCTTAATGAGCAGTTCTTC.